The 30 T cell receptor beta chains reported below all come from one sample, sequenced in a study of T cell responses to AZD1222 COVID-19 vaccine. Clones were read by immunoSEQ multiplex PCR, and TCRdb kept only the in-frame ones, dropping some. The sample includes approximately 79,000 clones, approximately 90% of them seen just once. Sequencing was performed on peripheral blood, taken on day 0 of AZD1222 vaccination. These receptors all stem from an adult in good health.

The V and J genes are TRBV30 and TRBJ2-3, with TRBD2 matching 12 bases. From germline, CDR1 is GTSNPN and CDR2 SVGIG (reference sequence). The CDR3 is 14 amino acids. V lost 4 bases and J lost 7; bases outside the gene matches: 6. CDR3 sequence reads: CAWTPTSGRNTQYF. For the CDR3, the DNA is TGTGCCTGGACCCCGACTAGCGGGAGAAATACGCAGTATTTT.

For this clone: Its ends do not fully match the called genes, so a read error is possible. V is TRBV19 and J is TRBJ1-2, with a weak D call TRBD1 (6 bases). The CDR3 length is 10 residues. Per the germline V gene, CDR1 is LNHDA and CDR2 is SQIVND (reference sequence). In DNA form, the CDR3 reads TGTGCCCCTTCCAGGGGCCTAGGCCACTTC. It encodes CAPSRGLGHF.

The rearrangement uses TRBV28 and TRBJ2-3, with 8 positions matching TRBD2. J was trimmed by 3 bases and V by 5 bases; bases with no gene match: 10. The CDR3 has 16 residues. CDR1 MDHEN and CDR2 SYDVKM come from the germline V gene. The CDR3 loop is CASSANRGGGTDTQYF. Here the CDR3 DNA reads TGTGCCAGCAGTGCAAACCGGGGGGGCGGGACAGATACGCAGTATTTT.

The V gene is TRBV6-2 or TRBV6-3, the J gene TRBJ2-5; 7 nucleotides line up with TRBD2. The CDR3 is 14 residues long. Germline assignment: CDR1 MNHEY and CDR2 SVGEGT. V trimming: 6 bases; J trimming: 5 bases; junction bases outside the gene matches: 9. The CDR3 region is CASSNSGLSETQYF. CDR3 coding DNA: TGTGCCAGCAGCAATTCGGGACTATCGGAGACCCAGTACTTC.

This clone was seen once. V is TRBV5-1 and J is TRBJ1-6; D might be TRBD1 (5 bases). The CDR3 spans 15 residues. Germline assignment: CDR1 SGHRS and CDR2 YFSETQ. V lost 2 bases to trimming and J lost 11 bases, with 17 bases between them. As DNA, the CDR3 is TGCGCCAGCAGCTTTGGGGGGACGGATATTCCACCCCTCCACTTT. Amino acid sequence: CASSFGGTDIPPLHF.

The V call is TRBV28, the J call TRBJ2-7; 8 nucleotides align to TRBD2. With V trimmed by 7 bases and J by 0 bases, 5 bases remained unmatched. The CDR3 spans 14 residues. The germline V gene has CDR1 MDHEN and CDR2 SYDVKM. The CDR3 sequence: CASKSGGSSYEQYV. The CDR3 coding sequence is TGTGCCAGCAAGAGCGGGGGAAGCTCCTACGAGCAGTACGTC.

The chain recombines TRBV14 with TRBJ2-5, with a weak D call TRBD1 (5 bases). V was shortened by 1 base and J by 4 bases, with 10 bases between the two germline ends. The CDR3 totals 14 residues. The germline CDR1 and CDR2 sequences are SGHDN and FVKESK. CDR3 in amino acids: CASSQGRQIETQYF. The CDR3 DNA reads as TGTGCCAGCAGCCAAGGTAGACAGATAGAGACCCAGTACTTC.

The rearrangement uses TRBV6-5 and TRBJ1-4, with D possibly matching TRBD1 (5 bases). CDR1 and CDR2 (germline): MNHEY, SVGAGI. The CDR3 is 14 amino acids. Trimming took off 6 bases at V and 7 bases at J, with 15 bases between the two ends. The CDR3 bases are TGTGCCAGCAGGGCCGGGGGGTCGAGTGAAAAACTGTTTTTT. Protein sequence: CASRAGGSSEKLFF.

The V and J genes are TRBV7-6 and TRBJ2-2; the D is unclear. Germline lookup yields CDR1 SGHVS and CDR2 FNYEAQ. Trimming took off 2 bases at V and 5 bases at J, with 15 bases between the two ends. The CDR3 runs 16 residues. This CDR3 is CASSLYAPSDTGELFF. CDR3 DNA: TGTGCCAGCAGCTTATACGCCCCCTCTGATACCGGGGAGCTGTTTTTT. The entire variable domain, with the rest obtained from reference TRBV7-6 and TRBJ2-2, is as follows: GAGVSQSPRYKVTKRGQDVALRCDPISGHVSLYWYRQALGQGPEFLTYFNYEAQQDKSGLPNDRFSAERPEGSISTLTIQRTEQRDSAMYRCASSLYAPSDTGELFFGEGSRLTVL.

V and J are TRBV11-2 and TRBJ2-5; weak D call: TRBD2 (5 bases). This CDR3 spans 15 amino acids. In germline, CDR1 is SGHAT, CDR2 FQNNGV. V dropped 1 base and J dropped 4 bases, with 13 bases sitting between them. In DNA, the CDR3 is TGTGCCAGCAGCTTAGCGGCGGGCCGGAGAGAGACCCAGTACTTC. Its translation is CASSLAAGRRETQYF.

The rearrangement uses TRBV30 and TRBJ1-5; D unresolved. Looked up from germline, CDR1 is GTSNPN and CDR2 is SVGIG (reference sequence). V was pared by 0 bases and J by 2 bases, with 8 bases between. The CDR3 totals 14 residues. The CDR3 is CAWSVPRGNQPQHF. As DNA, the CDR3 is TGTGCCTGGAGTGTCCCACGGGGCAATCAGCCCCAGCATTTT.

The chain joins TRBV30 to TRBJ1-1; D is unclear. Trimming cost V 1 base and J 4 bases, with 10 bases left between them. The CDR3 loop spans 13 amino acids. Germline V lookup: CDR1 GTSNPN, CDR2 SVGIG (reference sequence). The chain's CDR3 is CAWSGEGGTEAFF. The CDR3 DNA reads TGTGCCTGGAGTGGGGAGGGTGGCACTGAAGCTTTCTTT.

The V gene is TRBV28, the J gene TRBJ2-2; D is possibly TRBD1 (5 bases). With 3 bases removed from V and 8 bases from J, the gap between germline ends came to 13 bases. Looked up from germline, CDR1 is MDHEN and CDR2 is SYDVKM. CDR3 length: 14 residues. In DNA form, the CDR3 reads TGTGCCAGCAGTTTGTATCAGGGTGCGGGGGAGCTGTTTTTT. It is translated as CASSLYQGAGELFF.

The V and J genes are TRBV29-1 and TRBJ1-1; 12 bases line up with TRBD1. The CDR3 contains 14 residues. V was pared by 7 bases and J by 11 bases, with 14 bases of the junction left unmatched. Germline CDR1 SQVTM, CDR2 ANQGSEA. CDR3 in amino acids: CSALIPGQGALAFF. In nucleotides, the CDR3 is TGCAGCGCCCTTATTCCGGGACAGGGGGCGTTGGCTTTCTTT.

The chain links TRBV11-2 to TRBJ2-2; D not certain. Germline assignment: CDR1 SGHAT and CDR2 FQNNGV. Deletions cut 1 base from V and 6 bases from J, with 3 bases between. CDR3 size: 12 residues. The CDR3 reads CASSLVAGELFF. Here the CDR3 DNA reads TGTGCCAGCAGCTTAGTCGCCGGGGAGCTGTTTTTT.

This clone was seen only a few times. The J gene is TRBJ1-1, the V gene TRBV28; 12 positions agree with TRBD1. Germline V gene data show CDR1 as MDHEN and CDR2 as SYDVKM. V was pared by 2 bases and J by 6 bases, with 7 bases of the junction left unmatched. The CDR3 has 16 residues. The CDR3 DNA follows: TGTGCCAGCAGTTTAATCCTTGGGACAGGGGGCCCTGAAGCTTTCTTT. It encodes CASSLILGTGGPEAFF.

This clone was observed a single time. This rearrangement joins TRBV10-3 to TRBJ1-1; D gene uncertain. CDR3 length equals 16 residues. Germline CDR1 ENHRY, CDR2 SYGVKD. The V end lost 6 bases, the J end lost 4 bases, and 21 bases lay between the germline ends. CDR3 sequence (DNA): TGTGCCATCAGAGATAGCCAAACAGACCCGAGCACTGAAGCTTTCTTT. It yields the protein CAIRDSQTDPSTEAFF.

The CDR3 region is CAISESGGISGNTIYF. The CDR3 region has the DNA TGTGCCATCAGTGAGTCAGGGGGTATCTCTGGAAACACCATATATTTT. The chain employs TRBV10-3 and TRBJ1-3; tentatively, D is TRBD1 (6 bases). CDR3 size: 16 residues. Trimming left V 0 bases short and J 0 bases short, with 9 bases between. CDR1 is ENHRY and CDR2 is SYGVKD in the germline V gene.

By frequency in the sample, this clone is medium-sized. The CDR3: CASSGGGLHEQYV. DNA for the CDR3: TGTGCCAGCAGTGGGGGAGGGTTGCACGAGCAGTACGTC. The chain recombines TRBV2 with TRBJ2-7; 7 bases line up with TRBD2. Germline CDR1 is SNHLY and CDR2 is FYNNEI. The CDR3 is 13 amino acids. J was trimmed by 5 bases and V by 4 bases; bases with no gene match: 5.

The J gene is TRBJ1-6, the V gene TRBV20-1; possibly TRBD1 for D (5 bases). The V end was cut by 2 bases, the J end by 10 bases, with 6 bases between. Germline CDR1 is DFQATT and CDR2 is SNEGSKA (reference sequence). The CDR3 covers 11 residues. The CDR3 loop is CSARRGSPLHF. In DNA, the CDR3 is TGCAGTGCTAGAAGGGGATCACCCCTCCACTTT.

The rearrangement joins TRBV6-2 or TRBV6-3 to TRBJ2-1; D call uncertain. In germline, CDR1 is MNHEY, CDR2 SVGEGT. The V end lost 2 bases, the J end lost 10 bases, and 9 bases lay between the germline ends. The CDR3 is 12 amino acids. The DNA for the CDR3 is TGTGCCAGCAGTTACGAAAGGCCCGAGCAGTTCTTC. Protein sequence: CASSYERPEQFF.

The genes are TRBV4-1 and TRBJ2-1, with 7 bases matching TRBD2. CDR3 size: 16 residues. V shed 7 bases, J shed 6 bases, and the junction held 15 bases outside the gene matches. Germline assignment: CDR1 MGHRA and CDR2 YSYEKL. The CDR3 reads CASKTIGRERGNEQFF. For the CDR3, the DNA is TGCGCCAGCAAGACGATTGGGCGGGAGAGGGGCAATGAGCAGTTCTTC.

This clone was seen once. CDR3 DNA: TGTGCCAGCAGCTTACGACGAGGGGGTCAGGAGACCCAGTACTTC. Translation gives CASSLRRGGQETQYF. V usage is TRBV3-1 (or the pseudogene TRBV3-2) and J usage is TRBJ2-5; maybe TRBD1 (6 bases). The length of the CDR3 is 15 residues. Germline-derived CDR1 and CDR2 are LGHDT and YNNKEL (reference sequence). Between the trimmed V and J ends, which lost 5 bases and 5 bases, there was a span of 18 bases.

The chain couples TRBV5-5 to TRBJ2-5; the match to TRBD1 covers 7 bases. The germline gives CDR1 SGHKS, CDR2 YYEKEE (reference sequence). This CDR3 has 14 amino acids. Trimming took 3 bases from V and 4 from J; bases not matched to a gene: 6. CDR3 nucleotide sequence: TGTGCCAGCAGCTCCGGACAGGTCCCAGAGACCCAGTACTTC. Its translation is CASSSGQVPETQYF.

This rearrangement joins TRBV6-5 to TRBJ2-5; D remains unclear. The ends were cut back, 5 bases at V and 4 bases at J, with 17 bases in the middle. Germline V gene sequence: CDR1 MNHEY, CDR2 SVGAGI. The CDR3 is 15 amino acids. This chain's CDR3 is CASSTSWGVRETQYF. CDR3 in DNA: TGTGCCAGCAGTACCAGCTGGGGTGTGCGAGAGACCCAGTACTTC.

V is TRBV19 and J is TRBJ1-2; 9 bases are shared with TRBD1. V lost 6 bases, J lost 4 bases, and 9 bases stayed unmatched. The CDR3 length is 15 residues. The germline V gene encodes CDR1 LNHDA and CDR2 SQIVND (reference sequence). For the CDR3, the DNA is TGTGCCAGTAGGGAGGGGACAGGGACTTTCTATGGCTACACCTTC. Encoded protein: CASREGTGTFYGYTF.

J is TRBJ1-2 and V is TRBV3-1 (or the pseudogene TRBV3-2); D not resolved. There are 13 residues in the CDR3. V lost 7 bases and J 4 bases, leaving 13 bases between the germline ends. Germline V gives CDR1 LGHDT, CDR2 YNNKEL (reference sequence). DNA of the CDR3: TGTGCCAGCACCCCGGGAACATTCTATGGCTACACCTTC. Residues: CASTPGTFYGYTF.

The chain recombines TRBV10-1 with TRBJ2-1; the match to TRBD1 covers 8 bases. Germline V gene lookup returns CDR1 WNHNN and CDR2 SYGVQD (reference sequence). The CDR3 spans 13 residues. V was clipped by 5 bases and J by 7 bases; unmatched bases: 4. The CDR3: CASSKDRVNEQFF. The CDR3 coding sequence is TGCGCCAGCAGTAAGGACAGGGTAAATGAGCAGTTCTTC.

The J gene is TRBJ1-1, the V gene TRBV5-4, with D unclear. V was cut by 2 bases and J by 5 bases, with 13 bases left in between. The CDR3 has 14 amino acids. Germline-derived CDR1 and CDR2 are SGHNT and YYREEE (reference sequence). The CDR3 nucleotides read TGTGCCAGCAGCTTTATAGGGAGTGGGACTGAAGCTTTCTTT. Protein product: CASSFIGSGTEAFF. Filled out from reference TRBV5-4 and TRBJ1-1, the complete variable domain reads ETGVTQSPTHLIKTRGQQVTLRCSSQSGHNTVSWYQQALGQGPQFIFQYYREEENGRGNFPPRFSGLQFPNYSSELNVNALELDDSALYLCASSFIGSGTEAFFGQGTRLTVV.

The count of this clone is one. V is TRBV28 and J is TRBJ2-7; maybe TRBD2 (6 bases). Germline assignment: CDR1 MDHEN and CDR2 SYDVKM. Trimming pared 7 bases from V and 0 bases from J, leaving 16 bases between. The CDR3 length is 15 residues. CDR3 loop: CASTPVGGISYEQYF. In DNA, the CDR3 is TGTGCCAGCACCCCGGTCGGCGGGATCTCCTACGAGCAGTACTTC.